The next 28 T cell receptor beta chains were all read from a single sample in a study of human T cells and chemical hapten exposure. TCRdb itself ran the RACE reads through MiXCR, one entry per CDR3 protein. Of about 71,000 distinct CDR3 sequences detected, approximately 9.4% appear once; the ten largest clones hold approximately 3%. The time point here: patch test 1, 2 weeks after DPC sensitization. Regarding treatment: therapeutic diphenylcyclopropenone sensitization with weekly scalp DPC. The sequencing used whole blood, collected in connection with sensitization to the hapten diphenylcyclopropenone (DPC). The receptor set was obtained from a woman in her thirties or forties with alopecia areata. Some clones in this sample may be carry-over from other donors' samples.

This chain links TRBV3-1 with TRBJ2-6; TRBD1 agrees at 9 bases. V gave up 6 bases and J gave up 4 bases; unmatched junction bases: 13. Germline-derived CDR1 and CDR2 are LGHDT and YNNKEL (reference sequence). This CDR3 spans 18 amino acids. The CDR3 nucleotides are TGTGCCAGCAGATGGGACAGGGTCCCCCTTAGCGGGGCCAACGTCCTGACTTTC. Encoded protein: CASRWDRVPLSGANVLTF.

This clonotype was counted a few times. V and J are TRBV7-7 and TRBJ2-1; 7 nucleotides agree with TRBD2. The CDR3 length is 14 residues. Looked up from germline, CDR1 is SSHAT and CDR2 is FNYEAQ (reference sequence). The CDR3 here is CATIPPGRGSEQFF. The CDR3 DNA sequence: TGTGCAACCATACCACCCGGGCGGGGGAGTGAGCAGTTCTTC.

Concerning this clonotype: A single base separates this from a much larger clone, so it may be a read error. The chain is built from TRBV7-9 and TRBJ2-2; TRBD2 matches 8 bases. The CDR3 extends over 15 amino acids. V lost 4 bases and J lost 0; bases outside the gene matches: 1. The germline gives CDR1 SEHNR, CDR2 FQNEAQ (reference sequence). As DNA, the CDR3 is TGTGCCAGCAGCTCGGGACTAGCGAACACCGGGGAGCTGTTTTTT. It yields the protein CASSSGLANTGELFF.

This clonotype has a count of ten or more. V gene TRBV4-1 combines with J gene TRBJ2-7, with 10 bases aligning to TRBD2. J was trimmed by 2 bases and V by 0 bases; bases with no gene match: 7. Germline values: CDR1 MGHRA, CDR2 YSYEKL. The CDR3 sequence is 17 residues long. The CDR3 region has the DNA TGCGCCAGCAGCCAAGATGCAACTAGCGGGGTTACCTACGAGCAGTACTTC. It yields the protein CASSQDATSGVTYEQYF.

Of note for this clonotype: Since a much larger clone is just one base distant, this may be a read error. Here the CDR3 omits its conserved ending phenylalanine or tryptophan, so a read error is the likely source. V and J are TRBV7-9 and TRBJ2-1; TRBD1 matches at 9 bases. The J segment lost 10 bases and the V segment lost 5 bases, leaving 9 bases of the junction unmatched. This CDR3 spans 14 amino acids. Looked up from germline, CDR1 is SEHNR and CDR2 is FQNEAQ (reference sequence). CDR3 sequence reads: CASSVRDRAVEQFS. The DNA for the CDR3 is TGTGCCAGCAGCGTTCGGGACAGGGCTGTCGAGCAGTTCTCC.

This clonotype was seen a few times. The chain couples TRBV7-9 to TRBJ1-1, with D uncertain. CDR3 length: 15 residues. Germline lookup yields CDR1 SEHNR and CDR2 FQNEAQ (reference sequence). V was shortened by 1 base and J by 3 bases, with 12 bases between the two germline ends. The CDR3 loop reads CASSLGVGRDTEAFF. The CDR3, as DNA: TGTGCCAGCAGCTTAGGGGTCGGACGGGACACTGAAGCTTTCTTT.

V is TRBV30 and J is TRBJ2-5, with 9 nucleotides matching TRBD2. V shed 0 bases and J 5 bases; nucleotides not matched to a gene: 10. Germline V gives CDR1 GTSNPN, CDR2 SVGIG (reference sequence). This CDR3 contains 16 residues. The CDR3 region is CAWSVGSGSSRETQYF. For the CDR3, the DNA is TGTGCCTGGAGTGTTGGTAGCGGGAGTAGCCGGGAGACCCAGTACTTC.

This clonotype was counted at least ten times. This chain links TRBV29-1 with TRBJ2-7, with no clear D. The CDR3 spans 12 residues. Germline V CDR1 and CDR2: SQVTM, ANQGSEA. V gave up 7 bases and J gave up 3 bases, with 13 bases separating them. As DNA, the CDR3 is TGCAGCGCTGCCTGGACCTTCTACGAGCAGTACTTC. Residues: CSAAWTFYEQYF.

There are many counts of this clonotype. V is TRBV6-2 or TRBV6-3 and J is TRBJ1-1; D might be TRBD1 (5 bases). Germline-derived CDR1 and CDR2 are MNHEY and SVGEGT. V was trimmed by 5 bases and J by 8 bases, leaving 15 bases between them. The CDR3 has 13 residues. CDR3 region: CASSTRVRGEAFF. In nucleotides, the CDR3 is TGTGCCAGCAGTACAAGAGTTCGGGGCGAAGCTTTCTTT.

This clonotype was counted a few times. V usage is TRBV9 and J usage is TRBJ2-5; the D gene could be TRBD1 or TRBD2 (6 bases each). The V end lost 3 bases, the J end lost 7 bases, and 22 bases lay between the germline ends. Germline loops: CDR1 SGDLS, CDR2 YYNGEE. The CDR3 is made up of 16 amino acids. CDR3 nucleotides: TGTGCCAGCAGCGCGGGGGCTAGTGGGGCCCCGGGGACCCAGTACTTC. As protein: CASSAGASGAPGTQYF.

Only a few counts were recorded for this clonotype. The V gene is TRBV7-9, the J gene TRBJ1-6; 9 nucleotides agree with TRBD1. The germline V gene encodes CDR1 SEHNR and CDR2 FQNEAQ (reference sequence). The V and J ends lost 3 bases and 10 bases, in that order; junction bases with no gene match: 10. The CDR3 is 16 residues long. CDR3 coding DNA: TGTGCCAGCAGCTTGGCCGGGACAGGGTACGGGTCACCCCTCCACTTT. Translation gives CASSLAGTGYGSPLHF.

This sequence joins TRBV20-1 and TRBJ2-7, with D maybe TRBD2 (7 bases). The V gene's germline CDR1 is DFQATT and CDR2 SNEGSKA (reference sequence). Between the trimmed V and J ends, which lost 5 bases and 5 bases, there was a span of 19 bases. This CDR3 comprises 14 residues. The CDR3 here is CSARRGGGVDEQYF. The DNA of the CDR3 is TGCAGTGCTCGAAGGGGCGGGGGCGTAGACGAGCAGTACTTC.

For this clonotype: A junction boundary mismatches the germline segment, possibly from a read error. V is TRBV2 and J is TRBJ2-4; 9 nucleotides line up with TRBD2. Germline V gene lookup returns CDR1 SNHLY and CDR2 FYNNEI. The CDR3 is 17 residues long. The CDR3 DNA reads as TGTGCCAGCACCGTTCCACTAGCGGGCTTAGCCAAAAACTTTCAGTACTTC. It specifies CASTVPLAGLAKNFQYF.

This clonotype appeared many times. The chain employs TRBV9 and TRBJ1-2; a weak D match, TRBD1 (6 bases). The germline CDR1 and CDR2 sequences are SGDLS and YYNGEE. Trimming cost V 3 bases and J 4 bases, with 10 bases left between them. There are 13 residues in the CDR3. The CDR3 nucleotides read TGTGCCAGCAGCGCGGACAGTCTCTATGGCTACACCTTC. Amino acids: CASSADSLYGYTF. Variable domain in full (rest from reference TRBV9 and TRBJ1-2): DSGVTQTPKHLITATGQRVTLRCSPRSGDLSVYWYQQSLDQGLQFLIQYYNGEERAKGNILERFSAQQFPDLHSELNLSSLELGDSALYFCASSADSLYGYTFGSGTRLTVV.

This clonotype was detected ten times or more. V usage is TRBV20-1 and J usage is TRBJ2-1; 11 nucleotides align to TRBD2. This CDR3 is built from 15 residues. J was trimmed by 3 bases and V by 3 bases; bases with no gene match: 4. Germline V gene lookup returns CDR1 DFQATT and CDR2 SNEGSKA (reference sequence). The CDR3 DNA follows: TGCAGTGCTAGTGCTACTAGCGGGGGCTACAATGAGCAGTTCTTC. Its translation is CSASATSGGYNEQFF.

At least ten counts were recorded for this clonotype. J is TRBJ1-2 and V is TRBV7-9; D is unresolved. V lost 4 bases, J lost 7 bases, and 10 bases lay in between. Germline V lookup: CDR1 SEHNR, CDR2 FQNEAQ (reference sequence). The CDR3 totals 12 residues. CDR3 residues: CASSSPLGGYTF. Written as DNA, the CDR3 is TGTGCCAGCAGCTCCCCGCTGGGTGGCTACACCTTC. The full variable domain, completed using reference TRBV7-9 and TRBJ1-2, is DTGVSQNPRHKITKRGQNVTFRCDPISEHNRLYWYRQTLGQGPEFLTYFQNEAQLEKSRLLSDRFSAERPKGSFSTLEIQRTEQGDSAMYLCASSSPLGGYTFGSGTRLTVV.

This clonotype was seen at least ten times. The chain links TRBV30 to TRBJ1-4, with 8 bases that match TRBD1. V gave up 4 bases and J gave up 8 bases; unmatched junction bases: 9. The CDR3 runs to 14 residues. Germline V CDR1 and CDR2: GTSNPN, SVGIG (reference sequence). The CDR3 is CAWNHQGANEKLFF. The CDR3 DNA follows: TGTGCCTGGAATCATCAGGGGGCAAACGAAAAACTGTTTTTT.

This clonotype was picked up many times. The chain has TRBV18 and TRBJ2-6, with 9 bases matching TRBD1. Germline V gene sequence: CDR1 KGHSH, CDR2 LQKENI. Unmatched junction bases numbered 14, after V lost 6 bases and J lost 2 bases. The CDR3 contains 19 residues. CDR3 in amino acids: CASSPQPGQGVAGANVLTF. In nucleotides, the CDR3 is TGTGCCAGCTCCCCTCAGCCGGGACAGGGAGTTGCTGGGGCCAACGTCCTGACTTTC.

On this clonotype: The germline gene is not matched at one end of the junction; a read error may be the cause. The rearrangement uses TRBV7-9 and TRBJ1-4, with D hard to call. Germline V gene lookup returns CDR1 SEHNR and CDR2 FQNEAQ (reference sequence). The length of the CDR3 is 16 residues. The CDR3, as DNA: TGTGCCAGCAGCTTAGCGTTGATGACGGCAGGCGGTGAAAAACTGTTT. Amino acid sequence: CASSLALMTAGGEKLF.

This clonotype showed up many times. The V and J genes are TRBV10-2 and TRBJ1-6; D remains unclear. This CDR3 comprises 16 residues. V was cut by 6 bases and J by 0 bases, with 12 bases left in between. Per germline, CDR1 WSHSY and CDR2 SAAADI. The CDR3 nucleotides are TGCGCCAGCAGGGGTTTCAGGAGCTCCTATAATTCACCCCTCCACTTT. It translates to CASRGFRSSYNSPLHF.

The sample holds many counts of this clonotype. This rearrangement joins TRBV25-1 to TRBJ1-1; D remains ambiguous. Germline lookup yields CDR1 MGHDK and CDR2 SYGVNS. The CDR3 contains 13 residues. With 2 bases removed from V and 6 bases from J, the gap between germline ends came to 10 bases. This CDR3 is CASSEMGLPEAFF. CDR3 coding DNA: TGTGCCAGCAGTGAAATGGGGTTACCTGAAGCTTTCTTT.

This clonotype has a handful of counts. This chain uses TRBV12-3 or TRBV12-4 with TRBJ2-3; TRBD2 matches at 8 bases. This CDR3 region has 17 residues. V dropped 5 bases and J dropped 2; count of bases not matched to a gene: 12. DNA of the CDR3: TGTGCCAGCAGTCCTCGAACCAGCGGGGGTTCCACAGATACGCAGTATTTT. Its protein is CASSPRTSGGSTDTQYF.

This clonotype has ten or more counts. This sequence joins TRBV3-1 and TRBJ2-7, with a tentative D call TRBD2 (7 bases). Trimming removed 4 bases at V and 2 bases at J, with 15 bases between. Germline V gene lookup returns CDR1 LGHDT and CDR2 YNNKEL (reference sequence). The CDR3 contains 15 residues. This chain's CDR3 is CASSPGLGGPYEQYF. CDR3 nucleotides: TGTGCCAGCAGCCCCGGACTAGGGGGACCCTACGAGCAGTACTTC.

This clonotype was seen many times. This sequence joins TRBV9 and TRBJ2-3; D is unclear. The CDR3 has 12 amino acids. CDR1 SGDLS and CDR2 YYNGEE come from the germline V gene. V was pared by 3 bases and J by 4 bases, with 6 bases between. The CDR3 region is CASSGEADTQYF. CDR3 in DNA: TGTGCCAGCAGCGGAGAGGCAGATACGCAGTATTTT.

In its sample, this clonotype was seen many times. This rearrangement joins TRBV24-1 to TRBJ1-1; no clear D. V was trimmed by 4 bases and J by 5 bases, leaving 7 bases between them. CDR1 KGHDR and CDR2 SFDVKD come from the germline V gene. The CDR3 consists of 12 residues. This CDR3 is CATSDPRTEAFF. In DNA, the CDR3 is TGTGCCACCAGTGACCCACGTACTGAAGCTTTCTTT.

This clonotype was observed many times. V is TRBV3-1 and J is TRBJ2-3; 8 bases are a match to TRBD2. V dropped 4 bases and J dropped 0; count of bases not matched to a gene: 9. Germline CDR1 is LGHDT and CDR2 is YNNKEL (reference sequence). The CDR3 consists of 17 residues. The CDR3 here is CASSRGLAYSSTDTQYF. CDR3 in DNA: TGTGCCAGCAGCCGAGGACTAGCCTATTCTAGCACAGATACGCAGTATTTT.

The chain has TRBV20-1 and TRBJ2-5; a possible D gene is TRBD2 (6 bases). The CDR3 contains 14 residues. V lost 0 bases and J 7 bases, leaving 15 bases between the germline ends. CDR1 DFQATT and CDR2 SNEGSKA come from the germline V gene (reference sequence). The CDR3 is CSARDRLVGATQYF. CDR3 DNA sequence: TGCAGTGCTAGAGATCGACTAGTGGGTGCGACCCAGTACTTC.

This chain joins TRBV14 and TRBJ2-7; TRBD1 agrees at 10 bases. This CDR3 region has 18 residues. The V gene end was trimmed by 0 bases and the J gene end by 5 bases; junction bases not matched to a gene: 13. Germline V gene lookup returns CDR1 SGHDN and CDR2 FVKESK. Written as DNA, the CDR3 is TGTGCCAGCAGCCAAGACCCCTTGGGACAGGGGCCGTCTAACGAGCAGTACTTC. Amino acid sequence: CASSQDPLGQGPSNEQYF.